What follows describes a single T cell receptor beta chain. The antigen is not known. The sample belongs to a study of T cell repertoires in cytomegalovirus infection. Whole-study context: Indications of both CMV infection and matching HLA type were provided by public TCR beta signatures.

General observations from the study: Predominance within the ex vivo response was attributable to HLA-C-restricted CMV-specific TCR beta clonotypes.

From the reads, TCRdb called clonotypes with MiXCR, one entry per CDR3 protein. The sample contains fewer than 130,000 distinct CDR3 sequences, less than 55% of which appear only once. This CDR3 contains 14 residues. The J segment lost 2 bases and the V segment lost 4 bases, leaving 5 bases of the junction unmatched. Germline loops: CDR1 SGHNT, CDR2 YYREEE (reference sequence). This sample comprised CD8+ T cells from cultured PBMCs, obtained from culture after CMV antigen stimulation. The TCR comes from a human donor in good health (CMV status not recorded). Some clones in this sample may be carry-over from other donors' samples. The chain combines TRBV5-4 with TRBJ2-5; 7 bases match TRBD1. In DNA, the CDR3 is TGTGCCAGCAGCCGACGGACAGGACAAGAGACCCAGTACTTC. Protein product: CASSRRTGQETQYF.